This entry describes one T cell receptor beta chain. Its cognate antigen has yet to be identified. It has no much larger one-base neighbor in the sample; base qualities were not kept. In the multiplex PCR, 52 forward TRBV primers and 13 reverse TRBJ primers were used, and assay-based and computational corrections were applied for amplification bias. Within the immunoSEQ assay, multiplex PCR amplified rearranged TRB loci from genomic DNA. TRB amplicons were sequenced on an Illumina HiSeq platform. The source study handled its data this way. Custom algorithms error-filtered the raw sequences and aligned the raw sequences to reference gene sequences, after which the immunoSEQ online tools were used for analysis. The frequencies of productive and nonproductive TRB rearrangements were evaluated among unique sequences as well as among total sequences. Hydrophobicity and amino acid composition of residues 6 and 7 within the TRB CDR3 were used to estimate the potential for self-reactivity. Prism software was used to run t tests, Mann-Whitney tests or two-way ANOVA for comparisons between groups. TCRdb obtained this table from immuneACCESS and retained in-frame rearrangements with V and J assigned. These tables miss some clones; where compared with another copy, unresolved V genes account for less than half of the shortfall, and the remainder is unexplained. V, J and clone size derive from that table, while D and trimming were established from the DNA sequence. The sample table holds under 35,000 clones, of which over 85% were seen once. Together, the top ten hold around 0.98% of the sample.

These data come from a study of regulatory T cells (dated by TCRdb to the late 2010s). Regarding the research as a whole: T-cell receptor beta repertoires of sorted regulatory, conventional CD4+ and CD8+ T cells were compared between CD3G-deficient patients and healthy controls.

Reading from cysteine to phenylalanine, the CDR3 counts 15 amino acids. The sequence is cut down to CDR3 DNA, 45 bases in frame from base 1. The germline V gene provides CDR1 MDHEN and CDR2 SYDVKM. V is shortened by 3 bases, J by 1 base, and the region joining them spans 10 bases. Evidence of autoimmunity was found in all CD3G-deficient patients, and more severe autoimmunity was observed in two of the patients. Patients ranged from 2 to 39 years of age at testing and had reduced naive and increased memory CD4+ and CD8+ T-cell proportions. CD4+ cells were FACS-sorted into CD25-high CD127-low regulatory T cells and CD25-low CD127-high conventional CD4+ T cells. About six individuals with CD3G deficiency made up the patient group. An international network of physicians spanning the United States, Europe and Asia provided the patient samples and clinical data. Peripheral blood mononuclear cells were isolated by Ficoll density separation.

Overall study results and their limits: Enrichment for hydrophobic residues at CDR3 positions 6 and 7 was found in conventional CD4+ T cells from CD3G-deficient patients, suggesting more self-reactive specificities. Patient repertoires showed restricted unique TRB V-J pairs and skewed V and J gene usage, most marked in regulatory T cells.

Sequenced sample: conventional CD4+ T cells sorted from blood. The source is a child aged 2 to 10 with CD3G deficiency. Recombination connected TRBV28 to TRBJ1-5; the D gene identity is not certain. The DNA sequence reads TGTGCCAGCAGTTTCGGTCGGGGAAGCAATCAGCCCCAGCATTTT. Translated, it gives CASSFGRGSNQPQHF.